The rows below give T cell receptor beta chains drawn from one sample of a study of blood T cell repertoires in COVID-19. Libraries were prepared by immunoSEQ multiplex PCR; TCRdb keeps only in-frame clonotypes and omits some of them. The sample lists approximately 220,000 clones; about 83% were seen once. The specimen was peripheral blood. The receptors derive from a man aged 55 to 70 who had recovered from COVID-19. CDR3s leave out the opening cysteine and the closing phenylalanine or tryptophan. Each record gives: J gene, V gene, clone size, CDR3 protein. Clone size is not always given. Where it is, it says once, few, many or a class for expanded clones.

TRBJ1-5,TRBV2,.,ASIDRAQMQPQH
TRBJ2-2,TRBV29-1,.,SVEDQGQIVGNTGELF
TRBJ1-1,TRBV27,.,ASKADRGTAEAF
TRBJ1-2,TRBV28,.,ASSLWGRRRGNGYT
TRBJ2-7,TRBV5-4,.,ASTSGGTLYEQY
TRBJ2-1,TRBV6-6,.,ASNAGTTVSDEQF
TRBJ1-1,TRBV27,.,ASSPDRVMGLPEAF
TRBJ2-3,TRBV28,once,ASSLRGTSTDTQY
TRBJ2-7,TRBV7-2,.,ASSSPGLEQY
TRBJ1-5,TRBV19,once,ASSITGQGTQPQH
TRBJ2-1,TRBV29-1,.,SVGRAGVEQF
TRBJ2-7,TRBV5-1,.,ASSGTTGFYEQY
TRBJ1-2,TRBV5-4,once,ASSKGTGGGYGYT
TRBJ2-7,TRBV5-8,.,ASSRLAGVYEQY
TRBJ2-3,TRBV7-9,few,ASSLDLAGVNTQY
TRBJ1-1,TRBV6-2/TRBV6-3,.,ASSYRVIATEAF
TRBJ1-6,TRBV5-4,.,ASSPSGGQYNSPLH
TRBJ2-7,TRBV18,.,ASSPPSSYEQY
TRBJ2-5,TRBV14,.,ASSQLGEGETQY
TRBJ2-1,TRBV19,.,ASSIAAGGFSYNEQF
TRBJ1-1,TRBV12-3/TRBV12-4,.,ASSFVSTEAF
TRBJ1-4,TRBV5-6,.,ASSYGLAGNEKLF
TRBJ2-7,TRBV28,.,ASSTGQGVSYEQY
TRBJ2-7,TRBV10-1,.,ASGTATSYEQY
TRBJ1-1,TRBV7-2,.,ASLNGGSWNTEAF
TRBJ1-4,TRBV10-3,.,AISESTGYNEKLF
TRBJ2-7,TRBV3-1/TRBV3-2,.,ASAESGYEQY